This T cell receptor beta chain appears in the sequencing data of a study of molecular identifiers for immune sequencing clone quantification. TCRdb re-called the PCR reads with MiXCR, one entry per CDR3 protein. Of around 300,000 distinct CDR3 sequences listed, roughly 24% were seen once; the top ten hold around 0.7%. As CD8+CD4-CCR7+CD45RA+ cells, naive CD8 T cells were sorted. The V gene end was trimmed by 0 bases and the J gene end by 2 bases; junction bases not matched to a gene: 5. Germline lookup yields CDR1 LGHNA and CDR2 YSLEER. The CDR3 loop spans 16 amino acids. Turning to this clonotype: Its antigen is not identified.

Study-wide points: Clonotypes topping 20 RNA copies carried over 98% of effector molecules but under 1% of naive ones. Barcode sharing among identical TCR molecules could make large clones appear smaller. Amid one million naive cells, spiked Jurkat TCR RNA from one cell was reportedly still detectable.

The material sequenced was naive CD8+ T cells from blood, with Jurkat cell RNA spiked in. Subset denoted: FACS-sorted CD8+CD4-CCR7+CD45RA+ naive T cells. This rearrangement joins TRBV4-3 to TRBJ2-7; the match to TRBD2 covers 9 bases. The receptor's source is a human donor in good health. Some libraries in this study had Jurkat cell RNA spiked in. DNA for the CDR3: TGCGCCAGCAGCCAAGAAGTCCTAGCGGGACCCTACGAGCAGTACTTC. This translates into CASSQEVLAGPYEQYF.